One TCR beta chain is described in this entry. The antigen is unknown. At one of its ends the junction is not consistent with the germline gene, which may arise from a read error. This record belongs to a study of tumor-infiltrating lymphocytes in primary liver carcinoma. Study context: Each of the samples returned roughly 3.65 to 8 million productive TCRbeta reads (a yield similar across tissue types). General study findings and limits: Pairs of tumor regions overlapped more than tumor-adjacent and tumor-blood pairs did. The top-250-clone fraction was significantly higher in tumors than in blood (p = 0.039).

Investigators took RNA and DNA out together from approximately 22-30 mg of unsorted bulk tissue. TCR beta cDNA came from roughly 450 ng total RNA, primed with a constant-region primer. Construction of TCR beta libraries relied on three successive nested multiplex PCR rounds employing slightly modified ARM-PCR. TCRdb itself ran the multiplex PCR reads through MiXCR, one entry per CDR3 protein. The table lists 90,000 to 150,000 distinct CDR3 sequences, nearly 70% of them singletons. This clonotype originated in a woman aged 60-75 years with primary liver carcinoma and hepatitis B virus infection. The specimen sequenced was tumor-adjacent normal liver tissue.

CDR3 in DNA: TGTGTCAGTAGCTTAGAGGGAGGGGAGGAAGAGACCCAGAACTTC. This sequence encodes CVSSLEGGEEETQNF. V is TRBV11-2 and J is TRBJ2-5; 7 bases are shared with TRBD2. The germline gives CDR1 SGHAT, CDR2 FQNNGV. There are 15 residues in the CDR3.